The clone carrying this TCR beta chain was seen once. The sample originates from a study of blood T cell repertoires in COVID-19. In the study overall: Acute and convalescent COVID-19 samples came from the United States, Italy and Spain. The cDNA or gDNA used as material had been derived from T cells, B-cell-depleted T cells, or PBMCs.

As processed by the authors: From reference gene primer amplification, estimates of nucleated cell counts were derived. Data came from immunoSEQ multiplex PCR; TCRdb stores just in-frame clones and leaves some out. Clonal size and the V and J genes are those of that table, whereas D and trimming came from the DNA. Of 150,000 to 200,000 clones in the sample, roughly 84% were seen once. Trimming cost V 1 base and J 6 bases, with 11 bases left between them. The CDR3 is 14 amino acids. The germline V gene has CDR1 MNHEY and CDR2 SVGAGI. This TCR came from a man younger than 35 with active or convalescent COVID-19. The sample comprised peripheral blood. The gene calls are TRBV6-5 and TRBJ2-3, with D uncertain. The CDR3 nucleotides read TGTGCCAGCAGTTACTTCTTAGCTGGGGATACGCAGTATTTT. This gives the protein CASSYFLAGDTQYF.